This TCR beta chain was profiled in a study of CD8 T cells in Susac syndrome. Random hexamers served to reverse transcribe roughly 0.45 to 1 ug RNA. Across 54 Vbeta and 13 Jbeta, TCR beta CDR3 was amplified with immunoSEQ multiplex PCR. TCRdb reanalysed the immunoSEQ multiplex PCR reads using MiXCR and keeps one entry per CDR3 protein. The table includes more than 55,000 distinct CDR3 sequences, 85% to 95% detected once. This clonotype was seen only once. High-throughput TCR beta sequencing covered peripheral CD8+ and CD4+ T cells. Healthy donors were controls matched for age and sex. Negative isolation was used for CD8+ and CD4+ T cells and FACS enrichment for TEMRA cells. Sequencing was done on a sample of CD8+ T cells from PBMCs. This receptor was identified in a human donor in good health.

CDR3: CAWSDTVSPLHF. The CDR3 DNA reads TGTGCCTGGAGTGACACAGTCTCACCCCTCCACTTT. V and J are TRBV30 and TRBJ1-6; D uncertain. Germline V gene data show CDR1 as GTSNPN and CDR2 as SVGIG (reference sequence). Deletions cut 1 base from V and 10 bases from J, with 8 bases between. This CDR3 contains 12 residues.